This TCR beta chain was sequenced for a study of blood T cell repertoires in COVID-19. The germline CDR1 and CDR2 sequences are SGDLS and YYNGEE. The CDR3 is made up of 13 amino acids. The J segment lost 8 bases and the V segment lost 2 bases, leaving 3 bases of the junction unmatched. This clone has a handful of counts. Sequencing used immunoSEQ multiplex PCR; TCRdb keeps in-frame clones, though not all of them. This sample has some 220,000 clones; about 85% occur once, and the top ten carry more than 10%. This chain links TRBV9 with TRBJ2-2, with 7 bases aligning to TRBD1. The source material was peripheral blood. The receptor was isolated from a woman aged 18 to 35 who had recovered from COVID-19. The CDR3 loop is CASSVWDRGELFF. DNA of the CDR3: TGTGCCAGCAGCGTTTGGGACAGAGGGGAGCTGTTTTTT.